This T cell receptor (beta chain) comes out of a study of cytomegalovirus exposure and HLA in healthy donors. Study in general: Early released data comprised around 85 million unique TCRs from HLA-typed donors. Of 398 genotyped donors, about 80% clustered with self-reported Caucasian donors.

This CDR3 spans 16 amino acids. The V gene's germline CDR1 is SGHAT and CDR2 FQNNGV. This PCR relied on a set of 60 Vbeta primers and 13 Jbeta primers. Profiling relied on immunoSEQ multiplex PCR, and the TCRdb table lists in-frame clones only, not all of them. The table includes fewer than 200,000 clones, approximately 84% detected once. This clone was seen just once. This sequence joins TRBV11-2 and TRBJ2-5; TRBD1 matches at 7 bases. The J call may be faulty, since TRBJ2-7 better matches the DNA end. The sequence derives from a man under 40 in good health and CMV-seropositive. Sequenced: PBMCs. This CDR3 reads CASTPSQRGHSYEQYF. The DNA of the CDR3 is TGTGCCAGCACCCCGAGTCAGAGGGGGCACTCCTACGAGCAGTACTTC.